The T cell receptor beta chain under discussion was sequenced for a study of T cells after yellow fever vaccination. Overall study: The SMART-Seq v4 Ultra Low Input method served to prepare the low-cell-number fractions. The study's findings and limits: Only a small proportion of the clonotypes turned up in both the CD4 and the CD8 compartments, likely arising from convergent recombination. The study noted that FACS-sorted repertoires could contain abundant clonotypes contaminating from the bulk population.

They built TCR cDNA with 5'RACE template switching, a step that put in a universal primer site and UMIs. Using its own MiXCR run on the 5' RACE reads, TCRdb lists one record per CDR3 protein. The sample comprises hundreds of thousands of distinct CDR3 sequences, roughly 20% of which are singletons, and 15% to 20% rests with the top ten. This clonotype turned up a few times. What it binds is not known. The CDR3 sequence is 21 residues long. J was trimmed by 3 bases and V by 3 bases; bases with no gene match: 23. This specimen was PBMCs, taken before the yellow fever booster vaccination. The clonotype originates from a man younger than 35 who received the YFV17D yellow fever vaccine. J is TRBJ2-3 and V is TRBV12-3 or TRBV12-4; 8 nucleotides line up with TRBD1. CDR3: CASSFGVWGRGHGGRTDTQYF. The CDR3, as DNA: TGTGCCAGCAGTTTCGGTGTGTGGGGCAGGGGGCACGGGGGCCGGACAGATACGCAGTATTTT.